The 17 T cell receptor beta chains in this list originate from one sample, sequenced in a study of graft-versus-host responses after intestinal transplantation. Processing of graft tissue released intraepithelial and lamina propria lymphocytes. The table came from immunoSEQ multiplex PCR; TCRdb's copy has only in-frame clones and leaves some out. The data contain 1,800 or so clones, about 85% of them singletons. This specimen was ileum tissue, taken 12 days after intestinal transplant. These receptors all stem from a human patient who received an intestinal transplant, so some T cells may come from the graft donor.

The rearrangement joins TRBV5-3 to TRBJ2-3, with 14 nucleotides matching TRBD2. TRBV5-3 is flagged as an ORF with uncertain function. Trimming took 4 bases from V and 6 from J; bases not matched to a gene: 13. CDR3 length equals 18 residues. The CDR3 coding sequence is TGTGCCAGAAGCCTGATCAGACTAGCGGGAGGGTTAGGGGATACGCAGTATTTT. Protein: CARSLIRLAGGLGDTQYF.

The CDR3 reads CASSETSGYEQYF. The CDR3 nucleotides read TGTGCCAGCAGTGAAACTAGCGGCTACGAGCAGTACTTC. J is TRBJ2-7 and V is TRBV25-1; TRBD2 matches 8 bases. With V trimmed by 2 bases and J by 3 bases, 0 bases remained unmatched. Germline lookup yields CDR1 MGHDK and CDR2 SYGVNS. The CDR3 covers 13 residues.

This sequence joins TRBV27 and TRBJ2-2; 9 bases align to TRBD2. Germline-derived CDR1 and CDR2 are MNHEY and SMNVEV (reference sequence). V dropped 6 bases and J dropped 2; count of bases not matched to a gene: 13. CDR3 size: 18 residues. CDR3 residues: CASSQDRRGLANTGELFF. Written as DNA, the CDR3 is TGTGCCAGCAGCCAAGATAGACGGGGACTAGCTAACACCGGGGAGCTGTTTTTT.

The chain is built from TRBV19 and TRBJ2-7, with unresolved D. Germline V gene data show CDR1 as LNHDA and CDR2 as SQIVND (reference sequence). The CDR3 loop spans 14 amino acids. The germline V and J ends were trimmed by 5 bases and 3 bases, with 14 bases remaining between them. This CDR3 is CASSPPWAHYEQYF. CDR3 nucleotides: TGTGCCAGTAGTCCCCCGTGGGCCCACTACGAGCAGTACTTC. The complete variable domain, with remaining parts taken from reference TRBV19 and TRBJ2-7, reads DGGITQSPKYLFRKEGQNVTLSCEQNLNHDAMYWYRQDPGQGLRLIYYSQIVNDFQKGDIAEGYSVSREKKESFPLTVTSAQKNPTAFYLCASSPPWAHYEQYFGPGTRLTVT.

The gene calls are TRBV19 and TRBJ1-1; D unresolved. Germline values: CDR1 LNHDA, CDR2 SQIVND (reference sequence). The V end lost 7 bases, the J end lost 1 base, and 10 bases lay between the germline ends. The CDR3 loop spans 13 amino acids. CDR3 nucleotides: TGTGCCAGTAACCCGGGAGGGAACACTGAAGCTTTCTTT. Translated: CASNPGGNTEAFF.

The rearrangement uses TRBV7-9 and TRBJ2-5, with D tentatively TRBD1 or TRBD2 (5 bases each). The DNA end is more similar to TRBJ2-7, so the J call may be wrong. CDR1 SEHNR and CDR2 FQNEAQ come from the germline V gene (reference sequence). The CDR3 runs to 14 residues. CDR3 in amino acids: CASCGTRGLYEQYF. The CDR3 bases are TGTGCCAGTTGTGGGACGAGAGGCCTTTACGAGCAGTACTTC.

This chain uses TRBV5-1 with TRBJ2-1; the D is unclear. Germline V gene sequence: CDR1 SGHRS, CDR2 YFSETQ. V was pared by 4 bases and J by 2 bases, with 19 bases between. The CDR3 loop spans 17 amino acids. The CDR3 region is CASSLWKIRPTYNEQFF. In nucleotides, the CDR3 is TGCGCCAGCAGCCTATGGAAGATACGTCCTACCTACAATGAGCAGTTCTTC.

This clone was observed once. The V gene is TRBV6-9, the J gene TRBJ2-7; 10 positions agree with TRBD2. The V gene end was trimmed by 4 bases and the J gene end by 2 bases; junction bases not matched to a gene: 2. This CDR3 region has 14 residues. Germline CDR1 is MNHGY and CDR2 is SVAAGI. The CDR3 DNA reads as TGTGCCAGCAGTTCGGGACTAGCGACCTACGAGCAGTACTTC. This codes for CASSSGLATYEQYF.

This clone has only a few counts. The chain uses TRBV5-1 and TRBJ1-2; the D is unclear. This CDR3 spans 12 amino acids. V was shortened by 3 bases and J by 8 bases, with 11 bases between the two germline ends. CDR1 and CDR2 (germline): SGHRS, YFSETQ. CDR3 protein: CASSSYREGYTF. CDR3 nucleotides: TGCGCCAGCAGCTCGTACCGGGAGGGCTACACCTTC.

A few counts support this clone. The rearrangement joins TRBV21-1 to TRBJ2-7; TRBD2, the table's D call, lacks a check against the DNA. TRBV21-1 is an annotated pseudogene. The CDR3 totals 19 residues. The DNA of the CDR3 is TGTGCCAGGAAAGACCTGAACAGCCGAAAGTCCCGGGGAACCTACGAGCAGTACTTC. Protein: CARKDLNSRKSRGTYEQYF.

The chain recombines TRBV27 with TRBJ2-1; 9 positions agree with TRBD1. V was clipped by 8 bases and J by 4 bases; unmatched bases: 6. In germline, CDR1 is MNHEY, CDR2 SMNVEV (reference sequence). The CDR3 totals 14 residues. The DNA for the CDR3 is TGTGCCAGCCGCCGGACAGGGGTTTACAATGAGCAGTTCTTC. Protein product: CASRRTGVYNEQFF.

The genes are TRBV6-7 and TRBJ1-1; D may be TRBD1 (5 bases). TRBV6-7 is identified as an open reading frame with a role that is uncertain. The CDR3 runs 17 residues. Between the trimmed V and J ends, which lost 1 base and 0 bases, there was a span of 15 bases. The CDR3 DNA is TGTGCCAGCAGTTACTTTGGGGCGGAGCCCATGAACACTGAAGCTTTCTTT. Its protein product is CASSYFGAEPMNTEAFF.

The chain recombines TRBV11-2 with TRBJ2-7; 11 nucleotides match TRBD2. CDR1 is SGHAT, CDR2 FQNNGV, per germline. Trimming took 4 bases from V and 2 from J; bases not matched to a gene: 4. The CDR3 has 15 residues. The CDR3 spells CASSSGTSGTYEQYF. The CDR3 DNA reads TGTGCCAGCAGCTCCGGGACTAGCGGAACCTACGAGCAGTACTTC.

The CDR3 DNA reads TGTGCCAGCTCACCAGGTAGCAATCAGCCCCAGCATTTT. Translation: CASSPGSNQPQHF. The gene calls are TRBV18 and TRBJ1-5; D call uncertain. CDR3 size: 13 residues. V lost 2 bases and J 0 bases, leaving 2 bases between the germline ends. Germline loops: CDR1 KGHSH, CDR2 LQKENI.

This clone was found once. The chain employs TRBV7-9 and TRBJ1-1, with unresolved D. The germline V gene encodes CDR1 SEHNR and CDR2 FQNEAQ (reference sequence). This CDR3 has 15 residues. Between the trimmed V and J ends, which lost 1 base and 4 bases, there was a span of 13 bases. The DNA for the CDR3 is TGTGCCAGCAGCTTAGGTGATTCAAGAGGCACTGAAGCTTTCTTT. This encodes CASSLGDSRGTEAFF.

In its sample, this clone was seen once. The CDR3: CASSPSQGYYNEQFF. CDR3 DNA sequence: TGTGCCAGCTCACCAAGCCAGGGGTACTACAATGAGCAGTTCTTC. The V call is TRBV18, the J call TRBJ2-1, with a tentative D call TRBD1 (6 bases). The CDR3 covers 15 residues. The V gene's germline CDR1 is KGHSH and CDR2 LQKENI. Trimming left V 2 bases short and J 3 bases short, with 11 bases between. The full variable domain, in which reference TRBV18 and TRBJ2-1 provide the parts outside the CDR3, is NAGVMQNPRHLVRRRGQEARLRCSPMKGHSHVYWYRQLPEEGLKFMVYLQKENIIDESGMPKERFSAEFPKEGPSILRIQQVVRGDSAAYFCASSPSQGYYNEQFFGPGTRLTVL.

The chain carries TRBV6-5 and TRBJ2-7, with a weak D call TRBD1 (6 bases). Trimming stripped 2 bases from V and 7 bases from J, with 15 bases between. The CDR3 is 14 residues long. Germline CDR1 is MNHEY and CDR2 is SVGAGI. The CDR3 here is CASSYNRDRGEQYF. The DNA of the CDR3 is TGTGCCAGCAGTTACAACAGGGATAGAGGTGAGCAGTACTTC.